These T cell receptor beta chains were read from a single sample in a study of siplizumab effects on memory and regulatory T cells. Produced via immunoSEQ multiplex PCR; TCRdb's table is partial and in-frame only. The sample lists about 120,000 clones; around 94% were seen once. Sequenced: non-Treg CD4+ T cells sorted from blood. These receptors were collected from a human donor in good health. CDR3s include the opening cysteine and the closing phenylalanine or tryptophan. Fields, in order: D gene, J gene, V gene, CDR3 DNA, CDR3 protein. A D gene is named only where the DNA matches it firmly.

>-|TRBJ1-1|TRBV25-1
TGTGCCAGCACCCTGACCGAGAACACTGAAGCTTTCTTT
CASTLTENTEAFF
>TRBD1|TRBJ2-2|TRBV10-2
TGCGCCAGCAGTGACCTCTGGACAGGGGGCGCCGGCGGGGAGCTGTTTTTT
CASSDLWTGGAGGELFF
>TRBD1|TRBJ2-2|TRBV5-1
TGCGCCAGCAGCTTGGGCCCAGGGGGCACTAACACCGGGGAGCTGTTTTTT
CASSLGPGGTNTGELFF
>-|TRBJ1-2|TRBV6-5
TGTGCCAGCTACACTCCGGGGCTTAACTATGGCTACACCTTC
CASYTPGLNYGYTF
>-|TRBJ2-5|TRBV4-1
TGCGCCAGCAGCCCTAATAGTGTCCAAGAGACCCAGTACTTC
CASSPNSVQETQYF
>TRBD2|TRBJ2-3|TRBV6-5
TGTGCCAGCAGAGCGGGAGGGGTTGTAGATACGCAGTATTTT
CASRAGGVVDTQYF
>TRBD1|TRBJ2-7|TRBV5-6
TGTGCCAGCAGCTTGGGAGGTCGGTGGGACAGGGGGTACGAGCAGTACTTC
CASSLGGRWDRGYEQYF
>-|TRBJ2-7|TRBV2
TGTGCCAGCAGTGCTACAGGGGAGGGAACCTACGAGCAGTACTTC
CASSATGEGTYEQYF
>TRBD1|TRBJ2-2|TRBV5-4
TGTGCCAGCAGCTCCGAGACAGGGGGCAGGACCGGGGAGCTGTTTTTT
CASSSETGGRTGELFF
>TRBD2|TRBJ2-7|TRBV6-6
TGTGCCAGCAGTTACGGGGCGGGAGAGTCCTACGAGCAGTACTTC
CASSYGAGESYEQYF
>-|TRBJ2-2|TRBV5-6
TGTGCCAGCAGCCCATACGGGGAAGCGAACACCGGGGAGCTGTTTTTT
CASSPYGEANTGELFF
>-|TRBJ1-2|TRBV12-5
TGTGCTAGTGGTTTGGTTCATGGCTACACCTTC
CASGLVHGYTF
>TRBD2|TRBJ2-5|TRBV5-1
TGCGCCAGCAGCTTCAGCCAGATGAGCGGGAAAGAGACCCAGTACTTC
CASSFSQMSGKETQYF
>-|TRBJ2-7|TRBV4-1
TGCGCCAGCAGCCAACAGGGGATCGGCCCTTACGAGCAGTACTTC
CASSQQGIGPYEQYF
>-|TRBJ1-3|TRBV5-1
TGCGCCAGCAGCTTTCAGACTTCTACGTCGGACACCATATATTTT
CASSFQTSTSDTIYF
>-|TRBJ1-5|TRBV28
TGTGCCAGCAGTGACAGGTTAGATCAGCCCCAGCATTTT
CASSDRLDQPQHF
>-|TRBJ1-2|TRBV5-1
TGCGCCAGCAGCTTGGGTGACAGTCTTGGCTACACCTTC
CASSLGDSLGYTF
>-|TRBJ2-1|TRBV19
TGTGCCAGTAGTATCTTATCGGCGCGGTACAATGAGCAGTTCTTC
CASSILSARYNEQFF
>-|TRBJ2-1|TRBV9
TGTGCCAGCAGCGTAGCTAAGGGGGAGAGCTCCTACAATGAGCAGTTCTTC
CASSVAKGESSYNEQFF
>-|TRBJ1-2|TRBV6-1
TGTGCCAGCATACCGGGAGGGCAGAACTATGGCTACACCTTC
CASIPGGQNYGYTF
>-|TRBJ2-5|TRBV30
TGTGCCTGGGGGCTGGGGCGACAAGGGACCCAGTACTTC
CAWGLGRQGTQYF